This record covers a single TCR beta chain. What it recognizes is unknown. The sample comes from a study of OX40 agonist ivuxolimab in advanced cancers. Overall study findings and caveats: The study found that CD8+ T cells averaged more expanded clones than CD4+.

Only in-frame clones appear in the TCRdb table, and some are missing; sequencing was by immunoSEQ multiplex PCR. The table includes 50,000 or so clones, about 80% detected once. The CDR3 is made up of 15 amino acids. V shed 5 bases and J 3 bases; nucleotides not matched to a gene: 4. Germline V gene lookup returns CDR1 KGHSH and CDR2 LQKENI. This sequence joins TRBV18 and TRBJ2-1; 10 bases map to TRBD1. The material was CD4+ or CD8+ T cells sorted from blood, obtained in a trial of the OX40 agonist ivuxolimab. This TCR derives from an adult with an advanced solid tumor such as melanoma, head and neck, liver or kidney cancer. CDR3 DNA: TGTGCCAGCTCATCCTGGACAGGGGGCTACAATGAGCAGTTCTTC. Amino acids: CASSSWTGGYNEQFF.